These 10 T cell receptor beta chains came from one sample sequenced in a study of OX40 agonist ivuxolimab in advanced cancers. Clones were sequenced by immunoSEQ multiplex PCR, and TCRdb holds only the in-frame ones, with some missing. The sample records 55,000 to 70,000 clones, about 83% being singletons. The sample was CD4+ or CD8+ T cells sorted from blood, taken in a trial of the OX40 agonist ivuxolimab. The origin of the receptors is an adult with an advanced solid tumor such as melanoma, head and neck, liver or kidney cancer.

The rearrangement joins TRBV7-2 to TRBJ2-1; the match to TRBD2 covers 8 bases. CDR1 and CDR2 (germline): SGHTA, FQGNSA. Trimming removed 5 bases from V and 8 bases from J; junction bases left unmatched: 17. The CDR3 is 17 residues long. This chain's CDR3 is CASSEGISGEARDEQFF. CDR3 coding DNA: TGTGCCAGCAGCGAAGGTATTAGCGGGGAAGCCAGGGATGAGCAGTTCTTC. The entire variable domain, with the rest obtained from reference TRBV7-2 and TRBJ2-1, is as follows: GAGVSQSPSNKVTEKGKDVELRCDPISGHTALYWYRQSLGQGLEFLIYFQGNSAPDKSGLPSDRFSAERTGGSVSTLTIQRTQQEDSAVYLCASSEGISGEARDEQFFGPGTRLTVL.

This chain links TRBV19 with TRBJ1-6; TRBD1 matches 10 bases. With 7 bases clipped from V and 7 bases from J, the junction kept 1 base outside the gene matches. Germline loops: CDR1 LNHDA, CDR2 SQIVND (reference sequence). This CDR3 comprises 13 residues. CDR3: CASMGQGNSPLHF. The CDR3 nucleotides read TGTGCCAGTATGGGACAGGGGAATTCACCCCTCCACTTT.

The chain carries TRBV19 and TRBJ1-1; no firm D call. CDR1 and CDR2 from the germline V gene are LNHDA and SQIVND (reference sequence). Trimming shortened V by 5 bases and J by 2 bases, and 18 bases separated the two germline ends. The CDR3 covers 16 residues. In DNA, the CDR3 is TGTGCCAGTAGTCTAGGGCTCGGGGTGGAAAACACTGAAGCTTTCTTT. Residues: CASSLGLGVENTEAFF.

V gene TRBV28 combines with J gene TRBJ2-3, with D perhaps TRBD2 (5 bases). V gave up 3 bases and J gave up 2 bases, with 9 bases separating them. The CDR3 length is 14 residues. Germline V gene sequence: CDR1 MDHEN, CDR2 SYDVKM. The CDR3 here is CASSLVGDTDTQYF. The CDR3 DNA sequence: TGTGCCAGCAGTTTGGTCGGGGACACAGATACGCAGTATTTT.

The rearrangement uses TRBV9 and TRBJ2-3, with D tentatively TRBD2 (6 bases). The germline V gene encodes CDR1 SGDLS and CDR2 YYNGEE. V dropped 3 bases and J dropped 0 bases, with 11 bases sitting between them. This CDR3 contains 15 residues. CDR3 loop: CASSGGVLSTDTQYF. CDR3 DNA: TGTGCCAGCAGCGGCGGGGTATTAAGCACAGATACGCAGTATTTT.

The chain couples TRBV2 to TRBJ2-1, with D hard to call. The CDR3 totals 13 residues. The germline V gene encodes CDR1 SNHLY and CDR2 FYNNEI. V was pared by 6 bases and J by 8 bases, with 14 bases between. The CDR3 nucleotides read TGTGCCAGCAGACGGATTGGTACGTATGAGCAGTTCTTC. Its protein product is CASRRIGTYEQFF.

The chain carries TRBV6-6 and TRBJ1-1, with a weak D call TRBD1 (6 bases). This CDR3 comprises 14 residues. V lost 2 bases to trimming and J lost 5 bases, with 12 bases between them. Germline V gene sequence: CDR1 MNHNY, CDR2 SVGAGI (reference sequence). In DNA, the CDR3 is TGTGCCAGCAGTTACGGGGGGGCGGGTACTGAAGCTTTCTTT. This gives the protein CASSYGGAGTEAFF.

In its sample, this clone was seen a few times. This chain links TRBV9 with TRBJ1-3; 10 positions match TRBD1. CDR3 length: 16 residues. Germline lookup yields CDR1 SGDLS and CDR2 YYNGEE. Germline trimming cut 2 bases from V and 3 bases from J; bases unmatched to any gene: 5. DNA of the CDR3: TGTGCCAGCAGCGTTTCGGGACAGGGGATTGGAAACACCATATATTTT. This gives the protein CASSVSGQGIGNTIYF.

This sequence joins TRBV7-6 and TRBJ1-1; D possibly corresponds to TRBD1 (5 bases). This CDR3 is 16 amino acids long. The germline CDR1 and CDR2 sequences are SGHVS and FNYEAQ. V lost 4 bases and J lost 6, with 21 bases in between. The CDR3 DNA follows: TGTGCCAGCAGCTCCCTGGGGGGGTTAGAAATCGCTGAAGCTTTCTTT. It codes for CASSSLGGLEIAEAFF.

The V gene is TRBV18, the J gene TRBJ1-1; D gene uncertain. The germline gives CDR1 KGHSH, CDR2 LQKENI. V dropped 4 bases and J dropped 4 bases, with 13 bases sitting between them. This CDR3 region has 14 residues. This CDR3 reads CASSLAGMGTEAFF. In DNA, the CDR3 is TGTGCCAGCTCACTTGCGGGGATGGGCACTGAAGCTTTCTTT.